A single sample is the source of the 21 T cell receptor beta chains below, sequenced in a study of cytomegalovirus exposure and HLA in healthy donors. Measured with immunoSEQ multiplex PCR; TCRdb has only the in-frame clones, and not every one. The sample includes some 120,000 clones, 85% to 90% of them seen just once. Sequences were obtained from PBMCs. The source is a woman aged 25 to 39 in good health and CMV-seronegative.

This rearrangement joins TRBV18 to TRBJ2-7; weak D call: TRBD1 (6 bases). Trimming took off 5 bases at V and 3 bases at J, with 14 bases between the two ends. The germline V gene encodes CDR1 KGHSH and CDR2 LQKENI. The CDR3 is 14 residues long. CDR3 bases: TGTGCCAGCTCAAGCTCCGGGACACACTACGAGCAGTACTTC. It specifies CASSSSGTHYEQYF. Complete variable domain (other parts from reference TRBV18 and TRBJ2-7): NAGVMQNPRHLVRRRGQEARLRCSPMKGHSHVYWYRQLPEEGLKFMVYLQKENIIDESGMPKERFSAEFPKEGPSILRIQQVVRGDSAAYFCASSSSGTHYEQYFGPGTRLTVT.

This chain joins TRBV2 and TRBJ2-3; 10 nucleotides line up with TRBD2. This CDR3 is built from 15 residues. The V segment lost 5 bases and the J segment 2 bases; nucleotides outside the gene matches: 4. Germline CDR1 and CDR2: SNHLY and FYNNEI. CDR3 in amino acids: CASSLAGVPTDTQYF. In DNA, the CDR3 is TGTGCCAGCAGTCTAGCGGGGGTTCCCACAGATACGCAGTATTTT.

This clone was seen just once. The chain combines TRBV29-1 with TRBJ2-2, with 7 bases that match TRBD2. With 5 bases clipped from V and 4 bases from J, the junction kept 7 bases outside the gene matches. The CDR3 spans 14 residues. Germline V lookup: CDR1 SQVTM, CDR2 ANQGSEA. The DNA for the CDR3 is TGCAGCGTTCAAAGCGGGGTGGCCACCGGGGAGCTGTTTTTT. It translates to CSVQSGVATGELFF.

The chain couples TRBV6-5 to TRBJ2-1; D remains unclear. CDR1 MNHEY and CDR2 SVGAGI come from the germline V gene. V lost 6 bases, J lost 9 bases, and 9 bases lay in between. The CDR3 totals 11 residues. For the CDR3, the DNA is TGTGCCAGCAGGAGCGTCGGTGAGCAGTTCTTC. Translation gives CASRSVGEQFF.

The J gene is TRBJ2-3, the V gene TRBV20-1, with D possibly being TRBD2 (6 bases). CDR1 is DFQATT and CDR2 is SNEGSKA in the germline V gene (reference sequence). V was shortened by 7 bases and J by 6 bases, with 11 bases between the two germline ends. The CDR3 contains 11 residues. The CDR3 loop reads CSGGVSDTQYF. The CDR3 nucleotides are TGCAGTGGCGGGGTGTCCGATACGCAGTATTTT.

The V call is TRBV25-1, the J call TRBJ2-5, with D uncertain. The germline CDR1 and CDR2 sequences are MGHDK and SYGVNS. Trimming shortened V by 3 bases and J by 1 base, and 12 bases separated the two germline ends. CDR3 size: 15 residues. CDR3 loop: CASSEPDSFQETQYF. In nucleotides, the CDR3 is TGTGCCAGCAGTGAGCCAGATTCCTTCCAAGAGACCCAGTACTTC.

This clone was observed once. The V call is TRBV6-5, the J call TRBJ1-1; 7 positions match TRBD1. Per germline, CDR1 MNHEY and CDR2 SVGAGI. The ends lost 0 bases at V and 4 bases at J; junction bases unmatched: 5. The CDR3 covers 15 residues. This chain's CDR3 is CASSYSKGASTEAFF. CDR3 bases: TGTGCCAGCAGTTACTCAAAGGGGGCGAGCACTGAAGCTTTCTTT.

The CDR3 spells CASTSATSGQETQYF. CDR3 in DNA: TGTGCCAGCACTTCTGCAACTAGCGGACAAGAGACCCAGTACTTC. The chain couples TRBV9 to TRBJ2-5; 8 bases are shared with TRBD2. Germline assignment: CDR1 SGDLS and CDR2 YYNGEE. The V segment lost 6 bases and the J segment 2 bases; nucleotides outside the gene matches: 9. This CDR3 has 15 residues.

The CDR3 here is CASSTTRSSYNEQFF. Here the CDR3 DNA reads TGTGCCAGCAGCACTACGAGGAGCTCCTACAATGAGCAGTTCTTC. The rearrangement joins TRBV6-6 to TRBJ2-1; D remains unclear. V was cut by 6 bases and J by 0 bases, with 12 bases left in between. Germline lookup yields CDR1 MNHNY and CDR2 SVGAGI (reference sequence). The CDR3 consists of 15 residues.

This rearrangement joins TRBV27 to TRBJ2-7; 7 bases line up with TRBD2. V was pared by 6 bases and J by 2 bases, with 7 bases of the junction left unmatched. Germline CDR1 reads MNHEY; CDR2 reads SMNVEV (reference sequence). The CDR3 consists of 14 residues. CDR3 residues: CASRPAGIPYEQYF. The CDR3 DNA follows: TGTGCCAGCAGGCCAGCGGGAATACCCTACGAGCAGTACTTC.

Only a few counts were recorded for this clone. This sequence joins TRBV4-1 and TRBJ2-7, with 8 bases identical to TRBD1. Per the germline V gene, CDR1 is MGHRA and CDR2 is YSYEKL. V lost 1 base and J lost 3; bases outside the gene matches: 8. This CDR3 spans 16 amino acids. CDR3 nucleotides: TGCGCCAGCAGCCAAGCGGGGACCGGGACAGGCTACGAGCAGTACTTC. This sequence encodes CASSQAGTGTGYEQYF.

The rearrangement uses TRBV19 and TRBJ1-2; 7 bases align to TRBD1. CDR1 is LNHDA, CDR2 SQIVND, per germline (reference sequence). CDR3 size: 16 residues. V lost 5 bases and J lost 1; bases outside the gene matches: 10. CDR3 DNA: TGTGCCAGTAGTCCCAGAGGGGGCCGGATTAACTATGGCTACACCTTC. Protein product: CASSPRGGRINYGYTF.

The chain uses TRBV29-1 and TRBJ1-1; maybe TRBD1 (5 bases). This CDR3 has 13 residues. Trimming left V 3 bases short and J 5 bases short, with 13 bases between. CDR1 is SQVTM and CDR2 is ANQGSEA in the germline V gene. The CDR3, as DNA: TGCAGCGTTGATTGGGGGGTTAATACTGAAGCTTTCTTT. Amino acid sequence: CSVDWGVNTEAFF.

The rearrangement uses TRBV7-7 and TRBJ2-5, with 8 bases fitting TRBD2. Trimming removed 5 bases from V and 4 bases from J; junction bases left unmatched: 9. CDR1 and CDR2 (germline): SSHAT, FNYEAQ (reference sequence). CDR3 length: 15 amino acids. Here the CDR3 reads CASSVSGGGGETQYF. Here the CDR3 DNA reads TGTGCCAGCAGCGTATCGGGGGGGGGTGGAGAGACCCAGTACTTC.

V and J are TRBV9 and TRBJ2-1; 8 nucleotides agree with TRBD1. The CDR3 totals 14 residues. Trimming at V came to 4 bases and at J to 6 bases, leaving 6 bases not matched to a gene. CDR1 is SGDLS and CDR2 is YYNGEE in the germline V gene. CDR3 in DNA: TGTGCCAGCAGCCCGTGGACAGGGCGCAATGAGCAGTTCTTC. As protein: CASSPWTGRNEQFF.

The chain recombines TRBV7-8 with TRBJ2-1; no clear D. V lost 3 bases, J lost 4 bases, and 10 bases lay in between. This CDR3 spans 14 amino acids. Germline CDR1 reads SGHVS; CDR2 reads FQNEAQ. In nucleotides, the CDR3 is TGTGCCAGCAGCTTGCCTATTGCTTACAATGAGCAGTTCTTC. This gives the protein CASSLPIAYNEQFF.

The chain is built from TRBV7-2 and TRBJ2-7; tentatively, D is TRBD1 (6 bases). Germline assignment: CDR1 SGHTA and CDR2 FQGNSA. Trimming removed 3 bases from V and 5 bases from J, with 17 bases in between. The CDR3 runs 15 residues. The CDR3 reads CASSFIRDMFNEQYF. The CDR3 DNA is TGTGCCAGCAGCTTCATCCGGGACATGTTTAACGAGCAGTACTTC. Filled out from reference TRBV7-2 and TRBJ2-7, the complete variable domain reads GAGVSQSPSNKVTEKGKDVELRCDPISGHTALYWYRQSLGQGLEFLIYFQGNSAPDKSGLPSDRFSAERTGGSVSTLTIQRTQQEDSAVYLCASSFIRDMFNEQYFGPGTRLTVT.

V gene TRBV27 combines with J gene TRBJ2-1, with 8 positions matching TRBD2. The J segment lost 2 bases and the V segment lost 2 bases, leaving 5 bases of the junction unmatched. The CDR3 length is 16 residues. In germline, CDR1 is MNHEY, CDR2 SMNVEV (reference sequence). As DNA, the CDR3 is TGTGCCAGCAGTTTAGTAGCGGGGCCACCCTACAATGAGCAGTTCTTC. This codes for CASSLVAGPPYNEQFF.

The rearrangement links TRBV2 to TRBJ2-5; 14 bases map to TRBD2. V gave up 3 bases and J gave up 5 bases; unmatched junction bases: 5. The CDR3 has 16 amino acids. Germline V lookup: CDR1 SNHLY, CDR2 FYNNEI. The CDR3 region has the DNA TGTGCCAGCAGTGACCAGACTAGCGGGGGGGTGGAGACCCAGTACTTC. Translation: CASSDQTSGGVETQYF.

CDR3 DNA: TGTGCCAGCAGTTTATCGAGGACGAACACCGGGGAGCTGTTTTTT. This translates into CASSLSRTNTGELFF. V is TRBV27 and J is TRBJ2-2, with unresolved D. The CDR3 spans 15 residues. V shed 0 bases and J shed 0 bases, with 5 bases lying between them. Germline assignment: CDR1 MNHEY and CDR2 SMNVEV (reference sequence).

The chain joins TRBV27 to TRBJ2-7; 9 nucleotides line up with TRBD1. Germline loops: CDR1 MNHEY, CDR2 SMNVEV (reference sequence). The CDR3 has 14 amino acids. V lost 6 bases to trimming and J lost 6 bases; unmatched junction nucleotides: 9. CDR3 sequence (DNA): TGTGCCAGCAGCATATTACAGGGGGCGAGCGAGCAGTACTTC. Its protein product is CASSILQGASEQYF.